This TCR beta chain was profiled in a study of cytomegalovirus exposure and HLA in healthy donors. Germline V gives CDR1 SGHRS, CDR2 YFSETQ. The CDR3 contains 15 residues. The V and J ends lost 4 bases and 6 bases respectively, with 20 bases between them. PCR amplification relied on 60 Vbeta primers (plus 13 Jbeta primers). The repertoire was sequenced with immunoSEQ multiplex PCR; TCRdb's copy has only in-frame clones and lacks some. This table has 150,000 or so clones, 60% to 85% appearing once. The material sequenced was PBMCs. This chain joins TRBV5-1 and TRBJ2-7, with D possibly matching TRBD2 (5 bases). The clonotype was recovered from a man aged 35-49 years in good health and CMV-seropositive. CDR3 amino acids: CASSLGLPSHAEQYF. In DNA, the CDR3 is TGCGCCAGCAGCCTAGGACTCCCCTCCCATGCCGAGCAGTACTTC.